A single sample is the source of the 9 T cell receptor beta chains below, sequenced in a study of cytomegalovirus exposure and HLA in healthy donors. Assay used: immunoSEQ multiplex PCR; TCRdb lists only in-frame clones, some missing. The sample comprises roughly 300,000 clones, about nine tenths of which are singletons, and roughly 1.2% rests with the top ten. The sequenced material came from PBMCs. Every receptor here comes from a woman between 25 and 40 years old in good health and CMV-seropositive.

V gene TRBV4-3 combines with J gene TRBJ1-3; D remains unclear. V gave up 0 bases and J gave up 0 bases, with 12 bases separating them. The CDR3 sequence is 17 residues long. Germline-derived CDR1 and CDR2 are LGHNA and YSLEER. The CDR3 DNA follows: TGCGCCAGCAGCCAAGATAGGGCGACGAGCTCTGGAAACACCATATATTTT. It is translated as CASSQDRATSSGNTIYF.

The chain couples TRBV27 to TRBJ2-1, with D hard to call. The CDR3 has 12 residues. Between the trimmed V and J ends, which lost 3 bases and 6 bases, there was a span of 6 bases. From germline, CDR1 is MNHEY and CDR2 SMNVEV (reference sequence). The CDR3 here is CASSFTSNEQFF. In DNA form, the CDR3 reads TGTGCCAGCAGTTTTACCAGCAATGAGCAGTTCTTC.

This sequence joins TRBV11-3 and TRBJ2-5, with D possibly matching TRBD2 (6 bases). In germline, CDR1 is SGHNT, CDR2 YENEEA. Trimming shortened V by 0 bases and J by 2 bases, and 10 bases separated the two germline ends. This CDR3 is built from 15 residues. The CDR3 DNA follows: TGTGCCAGCAGCTTAGATGGCGGGGAACAAGAGACCCAGTACTTC. Translating it yields CASSLDGGEQETQYF.

CDR3 coding DNA: TGTGCCAGCAGACTAGCGGGAGAGGGAAAGACCCAGTACTTC. This sequence encodes CASRLAGEGKTQYF. This sequence joins TRBV2 and TRBJ2-5, with 11 bases fitting TRBD2. The CDR3 sequence is 14 residues long. Germline trimming cut 6 bases from V and 6 bases from J; bases unmatched to any gene: 6. CDR1 and CDR2 from the germline V gene are SNHLY and FYNNEI. The full variable domain, completed using reference TRBV2 and TRBJ2-5, is EPEVTQTPSHQVTQMGQEVILRCVPISNHLYFYWYRQILGQKVEFLVSFYNNEISEKSEIFDDQFSVERPDGSNFTLKIRSTKLEDSAMYFCASRLAGEGKTQYFGPGTRLLVL.

The sample holds one count of this clone. The gene calls are TRBV30 and TRBJ1-2; possible D gene TRBD1, 6 bases. CDR3 length equals 17 residues. V gave up 2 bases and J gave up 4 bases, with 23 bases separating them. Germline V gene data show CDR1 as GTSNPN and CDR2 as SVGIG (reference sequence). In DNA form, the CDR3 reads TGTGCCTGGAGTCGTTTGACAGGAAGAATTGATACCTATGGCTACACCTTC. It translates to CAWSRLTGRIDTYGYTF. The full variable domain, completed using reference TRBV30 and TRBJ1-2, is SQTIHQWPATLVQPVGSPLSLECTVEGTSNPNLYWYRQAAGRGLQLLFYSVGIGQISSEVPQNLSASRPQDRQFILSSKKLLLSDSGFYLCAWSRLTGRIDTYGYTFGSGTRLTVV.

The chain recombines TRBV29-1 with TRBJ2-1, with 9 bases that match TRBD1. The CDR3 contains 13 residues. Per the germline V gene, CDR1 is SQVTM and CDR2 is ANQGSEA. V lost 4 bases to trimming and J lost 7 bases; unmatched junction nucleotides: 5. CDR3 sequence (DNA): TGCAGCGTTGTCAGACAGGGGGGGAATGAGCAGTTCTTC. The encoded protein is CSVVRQGGNEQFF.

The V and J genes are TRBV4-1 and TRBJ2-3; 8 bases fit TRBD2. Trimming cost V 4 bases and J 0 bases; bases outside gene matches: 9. The CDR3 is 17 amino acids. From germline, CDR1 is MGHRA and CDR2 YSYEKL. The CDR3 loop reads CASSPSGGDLSTDTQYF. CDR3 sequence (DNA): TGCGCCAGCAGCCCGAGCGGGGGAGACCTTAGCACAGATACGCAGTATTTT.

The chain carries TRBV5-1 and TRBJ1-2; tentative D call: TRBD1 (5 bases). CDR1 and CDR2 (germline): SGHRS, YFSETQ. The length of the CDR3 is 13 residues. Trimming pared 0 bases from V and 6 bases from J, leaving 9 bases between. The CDR3 coding sequence is TGCGCCAGCAGCTTGGAGGGGCGAGATGGCTACACCTTC. Protein sequence: CASSLEGRDGYTF.

Turning to this clone: Other nucleotide sequences from this sample produce the same CDR3. V gene TRBV19 combines with J gene TRBJ1-1; D may be TRBD1 (5 bases). The CDR3 length is 13 residues. V lost 3 bases and J lost 4, with 9 bases in between. Germline V gene data show CDR1 as LNHDA and CDR2 as SQIVND (reference sequence). CDR3 bases: TGTGCCAGTAGTATCGGGGGTAGCACTGAAGCTTTCTTT. Translation gives CASSIGGSTEAFF.